This entry is about one T cell receptor (beta chain). TCRdb keeps only in-frame clones here, not all; method: immunoSEQ multiplex PCR. The sample comprises around 73,000 clones, roughly 90% of which are singletons, and approximately 4.6% rests with the top ten. The data were obtained in a study of technical replicates of blood from a handful of donors. Germline loops: CDR1 SSHAT, CDR2 FNYEAQ (reference sequence). This CDR3 region has 15 residues. V gave up 5 bases and J gave up 1 base; unmatched junction bases: 3. Material for sequencing was PBMCs. The rearrangement joins TRBV7-7 to TRBJ2-5; 11 positions match TRBD1. This sequence was found in a human donor in good health. Some clones in this sample may be carry-over from other donors' samples. Written as DNA, the CDR3 is TGTGCCAGCAGCACGGGACAGGGGGGCCAAGAGACCCAGTACTTC. Amino acids: CASSTGQGGQETQYF.